The 32 T cell receptor beta chains below were found in one sample sequenced in a study of blood T cell repertoires in COVID-19 (dated by TCRdb to 2018 to 2020). Library preparation used the immunoSEQ multiplex PCR assay. TCRdb provides this immuneACCESS table in a form limited to in-frame rearrangements. Some clones are lacking; in checked studies, under half of them reflect an unresolved V gene, and why the rest are absent is not known. Recorded for this sample are fewer than 350,000 clones; 88% of them occurred a single time. The top ten hold approximately 1% of the sample. Sequencing was done on a sample of PBMCs or T cells enriched from blood (not recorded which). Receptors were obtained from a woman aged 25 to 39 who had recovered from COVID-19.

The chain combines TRBV12-3 or TRBV12-4 with TRBJ1-4; 7 nucleotides line up with TRBD1. The junction had 5 bases not matched to a gene; V was cut back by 6 bases and J by 7 bases. The CDR3 extends over 13 amino acids. The CDR3 protein is CASRTGLVEKLFF. The CDR3 coding sequence is TGTGCCAGCAGGACAGGGCTCGTTGAAAAACTGTTTTTT.

This rearrangement joins TRBV7-3 to TRBJ2-6, with 8 bases matching TRBD1. The CDR3 is 17 amino acids. Looked up from germline, CDR1 is SGHTA and CDR2 is FQGTGA. Unmatched junction bases numbered 4, after V lost 2 bases and J lost 1 base. This chain's CDR3 is CASSLQGALSGANVLTF. The CDR3 bases are TGTGCCAGCAGCTTACAGGGGGCGCTTTCTGGGGCCAACGTCCTGACTTTC.

The rearrangement uses TRBV4-2 and TRBJ2-7; 12 nucleotides agree with TRBD2. Germline V gene data show CDR1 as LGHNA and CDR2 as YNFKEQ. Trimming at V came to 3 bases and at J to 6 bases, leaving 15 bases not matched to a gene. The CDR3 spans 18 residues. CDR3 nucleotide sequence: TGTGCCAGCAGCCAGTATAATAAGTGGACTAGCGGGGTAGGCGAGCAGTACTTC. Translated, it gives CASSQYNKWTSGVGEQYF.

The chain uses TRBV19 and TRBJ1-2; the D gene is possibly TRBD1 (6 bases). V was pared by 1 base and J by 2 bases, with 11 bases between. This CDR3 spans 15 amino acids. Germline V lookup: CDR1 LNHDA, CDR2 SQIVND (reference sequence). The CDR3, as DNA: TGTGCCAGTAGTATAGGGTGGCAGGGGAACTATGGCTACACCTTC. It encodes CASSIGWQGNYGYTF.

The V call is TRBV6-6, the J call TRBJ1-4; TRBD1 is a possible D gene (5 bases). V was trimmed by 10 bases and J by 8 bases, leaving 20 bases between them. The germline CDR1 and CDR2 sequences are MNHNY and SVGAGI (reference sequence). This CDR3 is built from 14 residues. CDR3 sequence reads: CATHIQDKGEKLFF. The CDR3 nucleotides are TGTGCCACCCATATCCAGGACAAAGGAGAAAAACTGTTTTTT.

This sequence joins TRBV9 and TRBJ2-6; 7 nucleotides align to TRBD2. The ends lost 0 bases at V and 9 bases at J; junction bases unmatched: 15. The CDR3 loop spans 18 amino acids. CDR1 SGDLS and CDR2 YYNGEE come from the germline V gene. The chain's CDR3 is CASSVEGRATGGFNVLTF. The CDR3 bases are TGTGCCAGCAGCGTAGAGGGTCGGGCGACGGGGGGTTTCAACGTCCTGACTTTC.

This chain links TRBV29-1 with TRBJ2-5; 14 bases map to TRBD2. V lost 7 bases to trimming and J lost 5 bases; unmatched junction nucleotides: 15. Germline-derived CDR1 and CDR2 are SQVTM and ANQGSEA. CDR3 size: 17 residues. Written as DNA, the CDR3 is TGCAGCGCTATCGGTGGGCGGACTAGCGGGAGGTGGGAGACCCAGTACTTC. Residues: CSAIGGRTSGRWETQYF.

As regards this clone: Additional DNA sequences in this sample encode the identical CDR3. The chain combines TRBV28 with TRBJ2-5; the D is unclear. The CDR3 covers 13 residues. Germline-derived CDR1 and CDR2 are MDHEN and SYDVKM. The germline V and J ends were trimmed by 1 base and 4 bases, with 7 bases remaining between them. CDR3 region: CASSLSGSETQYF. The CDR3 DNA reads TGTGCCAGCAGTTTATCAGGATCAGAGACCCAGTACTTC.

This sequence joins TRBV29-1 and TRBJ1-1; possibly TRBD1 for D (5 bases). The germline V gene encodes CDR1 SQVTM and CDR2 ANQGSEA. V lost 3 bases, J lost 4 bases, and 18 bases lay in between. The CDR3 totals 15 residues. The CDR3 is CSVDGTYPTGTEAFF. In DNA, the CDR3 is TGCAGCGTTGACGGGACTTACCCCACCGGCACTGAAGCTTTCTTT.

This clone has more than one count but fewer than ten. This chain links TRBV2 with TRBJ1-2; maybe TRBD1 (5 bases). The germline gives CDR1 SNHLY, CDR2 FYNNEI. The CDR3 extends over 13 amino acids. The V end was cut by 8 bases, the J end by 4 bases, with 14 bases between. CDR3 nucleotide sequence: TGTGCCAGCGCCCTCGACGGGGGCTATGGCTACACCTTC. Amino acids: CASALDGGYGYTF.

The rearrangement uses TRBV6-2 or TRBV6-3 and TRBJ2-1; tentative D call: TRBD2 (6 bases). Between the trimmed V and J ends, which lost 0 bases and 5 bases, there was a span of 14 bases. Germline-derived CDR1 and CDR2 are MNHEY and SVGEGT. This CDR3 is built from 16 residues. This CDR3 reads CASSYSRLVLDNEQFF. CDR3 in DNA: TGTGCCAGCAGTTACTCTAGACTAGTTCTCGACAATGAGCAGTTCTTC.

V is TRBV10-1 and J is TRBJ2-1, with 7 bases aligning to TRBD2. The CDR3 is 16 amino acids. CDR1 and CDR2 (germline): WNHNN, SYGVQD (reference sequence). The V segment lost 0 bases and the J segment 0 bases; nucleotides outside the gene matches: 2. CDR3 amino acids: CASSESRTSSYNEQFF. The CDR3 region has the DNA TGCGCCAGCAGTGAGTCTAGGACTAGCTCCTACAATGAGCAGTTCTTC.

The V and J genes are TRBV20-1 and TRBJ2-7; D is possibly TRBD2 (6 bases). This CDR3 is built from 11 residues. In germline, CDR1 is DFQATT, CDR2 SNEGSKA (reference sequence). V lost 3 bases, J lost 12 bases, and 15 bases lay in between. CDR3 protein: CSASPGLLPYF. CDR3 in DNA: TGCAGTGCTAGCCCCGGACTACTCCCGTACTTC.

Here the CDR3 DNA reads TGTGCCAGCAATCCAGGAGGCTCTGGGGCCAACGTCCTGACTTTC. Protein sequence: CASNPGGSGANVLTF. The V gene is TRBV28, the J gene TRBJ2-6; D may be TRBD2 (5 bases). V shed 7 bases and J shed 0 bases, with 10 bases lying between them. The germline gives CDR1 MDHEN, CDR2 SYDVKM. This CDR3 has 15 residues.

The rearrangement uses TRBV2 and TRBJ2-1, with 7 positions matching TRBD2. V lost 6 bases, J lost 6 bases, and 11 bases stayed unmatched. This CDR3 contains 15 residues. Per the germline V gene, CDR1 is SNHLY and CDR2 is FYNNEI. CDR3 amino acids: CASRRSWEGANEQFF. The DNA for the CDR3 is TGTGCCAGCAGGAGGTCTTGGGAGGGTGCCAATGAGCAGTTCTTC.

This chain uses TRBV11-2 with TRBJ2-1; 8 bases match TRBD2. After removal of 0 bases from V and 7 bases from J, the junction contained 5 bases not matched to a gene. The CDR3 extends over 15 amino acids. CDR1 and CDR2 (germline): SGHAT, FQNNGV. The CDR3 DNA sequence: TGTGCCAGCAGCTTAGAATGGACTAGCTATAATGAGCAGTTCTTC. Protein product: CASSLEWTSYNEQFF.

The chain is built from TRBV27 and TRBJ1-1; D not certain. With 4 bases removed from V and 8 bases from J, the gap between germline ends came to 14 bases. This CDR3 has 13 residues. Germline V gene sequence: CDR1 MNHEY, CDR2 SMNVEV (reference sequence). The CDR3 nucleotides read TGTGCCAGCAGTTACGGATTCCGGAGCGAAGCTTTCTTT. Translating it yields CASSYGFRSEAFF.

V usage is TRBV18 and J usage is TRBJ1-5, with D possibly being TRBD1 (5 bases). CDR1 is KGHSH, CDR2 LQKENI, per germline. Trimming cost V 2 bases and J 5 bases, with 10 bases left between them. CDR3 length equals 14 residues. CDR3 in amino acids: CASSPAGQDQPQHF. The CDR3 DNA sequence: TGTGCCAGCTCACCAGCAGGGCAAGATCAGCCCCAGCATTTT.

This clone has more than one count but fewer than ten. The chain joins TRBV6-1 to TRBJ1-3; TRBD1 might be the D (5 bases). V lost 0 bases, J lost 0 bases, and 9 bases lay in between. The CDR3 totals 16 residues. Germline V gives CDR1 MNHNS, CDR2 SASEGT. The CDR3 protein is CASSEADRISGNTIYF. In DNA, the CDR3 is TGTGCCAGCAGTGAAGCCGACAGAATCTCTGGAAACACCATATATTTT.

This sequence joins TRBV15 and TRBJ1-4; D gene unclear. The V gene's germline CDR1 is LNHNV and CDR2 YYDKDF (reference sequence). The CDR3 consists of 12 residues. Deletions cut 9 bases from V and 1 base from J, with 6 bases between. CDR3 protein: CATQRTNEKLFF. In DNA form, the CDR3 reads TGTGCCACACAGAGAACTAATGAAAAACTGTTTTTT.

This chain connects TRBV28 to TRBJ1-2, with a possible D match to TRBD1 (5 bases). This CDR3 has 18 amino acids. Trimming took 4 bases from V and 2 from J, leaving 23 bases between them. Germline-derived CDR1 and CDR2 are MDHEN and SYDVKM. CDR3 loop: CASSYIIPQQEQNYGYTF. In nucleotides, the CDR3 is TGTGCCAGCAGTTATATTATCCCCCAACAGGAACAAAACTATGGCTACACCTTC.

The chain carries TRBV5-1 and TRBJ2-5, with D possibly TRBD1 on 6 matching bases. The V gene's germline CDR1 is SGHRS and CDR2 YFSETQ. The CDR3 is made up of 14 amino acids. Trimming removed 6 bases from V and 0 bases from J, with 12 bases in between. In DNA form, the CDR3 reads TGCGCCAGCAACATCGGGACATACCAAGAGACCCAGTACTTC. This gives the protein CASNIGTYQETQYF. The entire variable domain, with the rest obtained from reference TRBV5-1 and TRBJ2-5, is as follows: KAGVTQTPRYLIKTRGQQVTLSCSPISGHRSVSWYQQTPGQGLQFLFEYFSETQRNKGNFPGRFSGRQFSNSRSEMNVSTLELGDSALYLCASNIGTYQETQYFGPGTRLLVL.

CDR3: CASSPRGVGGGLNEQFF. The CDR3 DNA is TGCGCCAGCAGCCCCAGGGGGGTAGGGGGCGGTCTCAATGAGCAGTTCTTC. The chain employs TRBV5-1 and TRBJ2-1, with D perhaps TRBD1 (7 bases). The CDR3 is 17 amino acids. Germline CDR1 SGHRS, CDR2 YFSETQ. The V and J ends lost 4 bases and 6 bases respectively, with 23 bases between them.

CDR3 sequence: CASSFRERDTDTQYF. The CDR3 coding sequence is TGCGCCAGCAGCTTTCGCGAGCGTGACACAGATACGCAGTATTTT. The rearrangement uses TRBV4-1 and TRBJ2-3; no clear D. Germline lookup yields CDR1 MGHRA and CDR2 YSYEKL. CDR3 length equals 15 residues. V lost 5 bases and J 2 bases, leaving 14 bases between the germline ends.

The V call is TRBV24-1, the J call TRBJ1-4; 7 nucleotides agree with TRBD1. Germline-derived CDR1 and CDR2 are KGHDR and SFDVKD. V trimming: 4 bases; J trimming: 5 bases; junction bases outside the gene matches: 3. The CDR3 totals 14 residues. CDR3 loop: CATSEGQTNEKLFF. Written as DNA, the CDR3 is TGTGCCACCAGTGAGGGACAGACAAATGAAAAACTGTTTTTT.

The V gene is TRBV9, the J gene TRBJ2-2, with 10 bases lining up with TRBD2. The CDR3 extends over 15 amino acids. The germline V gene has CDR1 SGDLS and CDR2 YYNGEE. Trimming cost V 4 bases and J 1 base; bases outside gene matches: 1. The CDR3 is CASSQREGNTGELFF. CDR3 nucleotides: TGTGCCAGCAGCCAGCGGGAGGGGAACACCGGGGAGCTGTTTTTT.

The CDR3 nucleotides read TGTGCCAGCAGCCCTCGAGGAACTAACTATGGCTACACCTTC. Residues: CASSPRGTNYGYTF. V and J are TRBV9 and TRBJ1-2; D call uncertain. Trimming left V 4 bases short and J 0 bases short, with 10 bases between. Germline V gene sequence: CDR1 SGDLS, CDR2 YYNGEE. The CDR3 has 14 amino acids.

The chain carries TRBV9 and TRBJ1-1; TRBD1 agrees at 11 bases. CDR3 length equals 19 residues. Germline V gene data show CDR1 as SGDLS and CDR2 as YYNGEE. Trimming removed 3 bases from V and 11 bases from J; junction bases left unmatched: 24. CDR3 protein: CASSARPEGQGVIGEGAFF. In DNA, the CDR3 is TGTGCCAGCAGCGCGCGGCCGGAGGGACAGGGGGTAATAGGCGAGGGCGCTTTCTTT.

The rearrangement joins TRBV5-1 to TRBJ2-3; the D gene is possibly TRBD2 (5 bases). V was clipped by 0 bases and J by 6 bases, with 17 bases between them. The CDR3 covers 16 residues. From germline, CDR1 is SGHRS and CDR2 YFSETQ. The CDR3 protein is CASSLEALAKGDTQYF. CDR3 bases: TGCGCCAGCAGCTTGGAGGCGCTAGCTAAAGGGGATACGCAGTATTTT.

This chain joins TRBV28 and TRBJ2-1; 8 bases align to TRBD2. The germline CDR1 and CDR2 sequences are MDHEN and SYDVKM. With 6 bases clipped from V and 1 base from J, the junction kept 11 bases outside the gene matches. The CDR3 is 17 amino acids. The CDR3 loop is CASSSYAGGGSYNEQFF. CDR3 bases: TGTGCCAGCAGCTCCTATGCGGGGGGCGGGTCCTACAATGAGCAGTTCTTC.

The chain employs TRBV7-2 and TRBJ2-5, with D possibly TRBD2 on 5 matching bases. The CDR3 spans 15 residues. Germline V gene sequence: CDR1 SGHTA, CDR2 FQGNSA. V lost 1 base and J 4 bases, leaving 13 bases between the germline ends. This CDR3 reads CASSLVARGRETQYF. The CDR3 nucleotides read TGTGCCAGCAGCTTAGTTGCCCGGGGTCGAGAGACCCAGTACTTC.

The chain combines TRBV27 with TRBJ1-1; D gene ambiguous. Trimming shortened V by 2 bases and J by 0 bases, and 7 bases separated the two germline ends. The CDR3 runs 14 residues. CDR1 and CDR2 from the germline V gene are MNHEY and SMNVEV (reference sequence). The CDR3 reads CASSLNGMNTEAFF. The CDR3, as DNA: TGTGCCAGCAGTTTAAACGGGATGAACACTGAAGCTTTCTTT.